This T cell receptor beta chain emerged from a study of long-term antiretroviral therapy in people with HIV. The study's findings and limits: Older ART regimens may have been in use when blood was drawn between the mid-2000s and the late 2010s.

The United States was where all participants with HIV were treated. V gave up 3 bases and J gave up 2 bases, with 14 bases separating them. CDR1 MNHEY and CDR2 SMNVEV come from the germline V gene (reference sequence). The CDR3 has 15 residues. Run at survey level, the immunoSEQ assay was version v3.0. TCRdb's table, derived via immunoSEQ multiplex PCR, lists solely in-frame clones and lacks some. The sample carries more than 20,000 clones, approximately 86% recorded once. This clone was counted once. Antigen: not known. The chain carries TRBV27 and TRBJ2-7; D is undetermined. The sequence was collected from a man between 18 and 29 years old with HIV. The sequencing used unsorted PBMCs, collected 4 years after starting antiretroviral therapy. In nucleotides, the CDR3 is TGTGCCAGCAGTTTTCGTCCGGGCCGTACCTACGAGCAGTACGTC. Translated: CASSFRPGRTYEQYV.